This entry lists 23 T cell receptor beta chains sequenced from one sample in a study of T cells after yellow fever vaccination. MiXCR was run by TCRdb on the 5' RACE reads, yielding one entry per CDR3 protein. The sample includes roughly 160,000 distinct CDR3 sequences, around 9.7% seen only once; the top ten take roughly 36%. The sequencing used CD8+ T cells sorted from PBMCs, collected 45 days after the yellow fever booster vaccination. The receptors stem from a man aged 18 to 35 who received the YFV17D yellow fever vaccine.

A remark on this clonotype: The junction does not match germline at one end; this may be a read error. The V and J genes are TRBV27 and TRBJ2-7, with TRBD2 matching 7 bases. In germline, CDR1 is MNHEY, CDR2 SMNVEV (reference sequence). This CDR3 is 16 amino acids long. For the CDR3, the DNA is TGTGCGAGCAGAGATACCAAGCGGGGAAGATCCTCGGAGCAGTACTTC. Residues: CASRDTKRGRSSEQYF.

There are many counts of this clonotype. The chain recombines TRBV10-3 with TRBJ2-3; D unclear. Germline assignment: CDR1 ENHRY and CDR2 SYGVKD. Deletions cut 6 bases from V and 4 bases from J, with 11 bases between. The CDR3 spans 13 residues. CDR3 amino acids: CAISPGEADTQYF. The CDR3 DNA reads as TGTGCCATCAGCCCCGGAGAGGCAGATACGCAGTATTTT.

This clonotype was seen more than once but under ten times. The chain has TRBV2 and TRBJ2-7; no definite D call. Trimming pared 3 bases from V and 2 bases from J, leaving 5 bases between. CDR3 length equals 12 residues. From germline, CDR1 is SNHLY and CDR2 FYNNEI. The DNA of the CDR3 is TGTGCCAGCAGTGATGAGGCCTACGAGCAGTACTTC. Residues: CASSDEAYEQYF. Supplemented by reference TRBV2 and TRBJ2-7, the full variable domain reads EPEVTQTPSHQVTQMGQEVILRCVPISNHLYFYWYRQILGQKVEFLVSFYNNEISEKSEIFDDQFSVERPDGSNFTLKIRSTKLEDSAMYFCASSDEAYEQYFGPGTRLTVT.

This clonotype was counted only a few times. V gene TRBV7-9 combines with J gene TRBJ2-7; 10 bases are shared with TRBD1. There are 13 residues in the CDR3. Germline values: CDR1 SEHNR, CDR2 FQNEAQ (reference sequence). V gave up 8 bases and J gave up 3 bases; unmatched junction bases: 4. The CDR3 is CASGGDRGYEQYV. In nucleotides, the CDR3 is TGTGCCAGCGGCGGGGACAGGGGCTACGAGCAGTACGTC.

This clonotype was detected a few times. The chain joins TRBV7-9 to TRBJ2-4; tentative D call: TRBD1 (6 bases). With 4 bases removed from V and 6 bases from J, the gap between germline ends came to 10 bases. Germline lookup yields CDR1 SEHNR and CDR2 FQNEAQ (reference sequence). This CDR3 is built from 13 residues. The CDR3 region is CASSSGQGNIQYF. The CDR3 bases are TGTGCCAGCAGCTCGGGACAAGGAAACATTCAGTACTTC.

This clonotype has a count of ten or more. The V call is TRBV27, the J call TRBJ2-1; maybe TRBD1 (6 bases). Looked up from germline, CDR1 is MNHEY and CDR2 is SMNVEV (reference sequence). This CDR3 comprises 15 residues. V lost 3 bases to trimming and J lost 2 bases, with 11 bases between them. The CDR3 bases are TGTGCCAGCAGTTTCGGCCAGGGGACCTACAATGAGCAGTTCTTC. As protein: CASSFGQGTYNEQFF.

The V and J genes are TRBV7-9 and TRBJ2-5, with 11 bases matching TRBD2. V gave up 5 bases and J gave up 2 bases; unmatched junction bases: 7. From germline, CDR1 is SEHNR and CDR2 FQNEAQ (reference sequence). The CDR3 has 16 amino acids. The CDR3 here is CASSLRTSGPQETQYF. CDR3 nucleotide sequence: TGTGCCAGCAGCCTCCGGACTAGCGGGCCTCAAGAGACCCAGTACTTC.

V is TRBV4-2 and J is TRBJ2-2; 7 bases map to TRBD2. This CDR3 contains 13 residues. V trimming: 1 base; J trimming: 7 bases; junction bases outside the gene matches: 0. CDR1 is LGHNA and CDR2 is YNFKEQ in the germline V gene. In nucleotides, the CDR3 is TGTGCCAGCAGCCAAGGGGGGGGCGGGGAGCTGTTTTTT. Translating gives CASSQGGGGELFF.

The chain uses TRBV4-3 and TRBJ2-7; tentatively, D is TRBD1 or TRBD2 (6 bases each). CDR1 is LGHNA and CDR2 is YSLEER in the germline V gene. Trimming took 0 bases from V and 0 from J, leaving 18 bases between them. The CDR3 sequence is 18 residues long. The CDR3 loop is CASSQEWESEGHSYEQYF. CDR3 bases: TGCGCCAGCAGCCAAGAGTGGGAGTCGGAGGGACACTCCTACGAGCAGTACTTC.

This clonotype was counted ten times or more. This chain connects TRBV12-3 or TRBV12-4 to TRBJ2-3; D ambiguous. V was cut by 3 bases and J by 0 bases, with 13 bases left in between. CDR3 size: 16 residues. CDR3 sequence reads: CASSFPVIASTDTQYF. CDR3 coding DNA: TGTGCCAGCAGTTTCCCAGTAATTGCTAGCACAGATACGCAGTATTTT.

This clonotype has just a few counts. V and J are TRBV6-2 or TRBV6-3 and TRBJ2-1; 11 bases line up with TRBD2. Germline CDR1 and CDR2: MNHEY and SVGEGT. J was trimmed by 2 bases and V by 6 bases; bases with no gene match: 6. This CDR3 has 16 residues. For the CDR3, the DNA is TGTGCCAGCAGGCTCAAACTAGCGGGGGCCTACAATGAGCAGTTCTTC. It codes for CASRLKLAGAYNEQFF.

This clonotype has a handful of counts. The chain links TRBV27 to TRBJ2-5; D is perhaps TRBD2 (6 bases). The CDR3 totals 13 residues. From germline, CDR1 is MNHEY and CDR2 SMNVEV (reference sequence). V was shortened by 2 bases and J by 13 bases, with 17 bases between the two germline ends. The CDR3 spells CASSLVGGRVPYF. The CDR3 nucleotides read TGTGCCAGCAGTTTAGTGGGGGGACGCGTTCCGTACTTC.

This clonotype has just a few counts. The J gene is TRBJ2-7, the V gene TRBV3-1, with D tentatively TRBD1 or TRBD2 (6 bases each). CDR1 and CDR2 (germline): LGHDT, YNNKEL (reference sequence). Trimming removed 4 bases at V and 5 bases at J, with 12 bases between. The CDR3 runs to 13 residues. CDR3 sequence reads: CASSLGGGHEQYV. CDR3 bases: TGTGCCAGCAGCCTCGGAGGGGGGCACGAGCAGTACGTC.

In this sample, this clonotype turned up many times. The chain has TRBV9 and TRBJ1-2; D uncertain. CDR1 SGDLS and CDR2 YYNGEE come from the germline V gene. Trimming stripped 4 bases from V and 6 bases from J, with 10 bases between. The CDR3 runs 12 residues. This chain's CDR3 is CASSPGLDGYTF. As DNA, the CDR3 is TGTGCCAGCAGCCCAGGACTGGATGGCTACACCTTC.

This clonotype occurred a few times. The chain carries TRBV10-3 and TRBJ2-2; D is ambiguous. Germline V CDR1 and CDR2: ENHRY, SYGVKD. The CDR3 extends over 14 amino acids. The CDR3 spells CATRRTRNTGELFF. The CDR3 DNA reads TGTGCAACCCGCCGCACCCGGAACACCGGGGAGCTGTTTTTT.

This clonotype was picked up many times. The chain links TRBV7-8 to TRBJ2-2, with a tentative D call TRBD1 (5 bases). Trimming took off 4 bases at V and 1 base at J, with 16 bases between the two ends. Germline V gene sequence: CDR1 SGHVS, CDR2 FQNEAQ. The CDR3 is 17 amino acids. As DNA, the CDR3 is TGTGCCAGCAGCTCAGCACCAGGGTTTCAGAACACCGGGGAGCTGTTTTTT. It is translated as CASSSAPGFQNTGELFF.

This chain joins TRBV6-5 and TRBJ2-2, with D maybe TRBD2 (5 bases). CDR3 size: 13 residues. The germline gives CDR1 MNHEY, CDR2 SVGAGI. The germline V and J ends were trimmed by 6 bases and 6 bases, with 11 bases remaining between them. CDR3 DNA sequence: TGTGCCAGCAGCCCCGACGGGGCCGGGGAGCTGTTTTTT. Its translation: CASSPDGAGELFF.

This clonotype has a handful of counts. The chain couples TRBV27 to TRBJ1-1, with 9 nucleotides matching TRBD1. The CDR3 consists of 15 residues. CDR1 and CDR2 from the germline V gene are MNHEY and SMNVEV (reference sequence). The junction had 2 bases not matched to a gene; V was cut back by 2 bases and J by 1 base. CDR3 sequence reads: CASSLRTGANTEAFF. CDR3 nucleotides: TGTGCCAGCAGTTTAAGGACAGGGGCGAACACTGAAGCTTTCTTT.

This clonotype was counted ten times or more. The rearrangement links TRBV4-1 to TRBJ2-4; D may correspond to TRBD1 or TRBD2 (5 bases each). This CDR3 spans 15 amino acids. V lost 5 bases and J lost 1, with 12 bases in between. The germline V gene encodes CDR1 MGHRA and CDR2 YSYEKL. Here the CDR3 DNA reads TGCGCCAGCAGCTGGGGGTCTGAGGCCAAAAACATTCAGTACTTC. This sequence encodes CASSWGSEAKNIQYF.

The genes are TRBV7-3 and TRBJ1-1, with unresolved D. Trimming cost V 2 bases and J 1 base, with 11 bases left between them. The CDR3 length is 15 residues. CDR1 is SGHTA, CDR2 FQGTGA, per germline. CDR3 region: CASSLGGLGNTEAFF. The CDR3 nucleotides are TGTGCCAGCAGCTTAGGAGGGTTGGGGAACACTGAAGCTTTCTTT.

CDR3 nucleotides: TGTGCCAGCAGCCCCACGCCAGACTTGGACGAGCAGTACTTC. It specifies CASSPTPDLDEQYF. V is TRBV7-9 and J is TRBJ2-7, with unresolved D. CDR3 length: 14 residues. V was shortened by 5 bases and J by 5 bases, with 16 bases between the two germline ends. Per germline, CDR1 SEHNR and CDR2 FQNEAQ (reference sequence).

The V and J genes are TRBV4-3 and TRBJ1-1, with D tentatively TRBD1 (5 bases). Per the germline V gene, CDR1 is LGHNA and CDR2 is YSLEER. The CDR3 has 16 amino acids. Between the trimmed V and J ends, which lost 0 bases and 5 bases, there was a span of 16 bases. CDR3 region: CASSQDKEVPGTEAFF. In DNA form, the CDR3 reads TGCGCCAGCAGCCAAGATAAGGAGGTCCCAGGGACTGAAGCTTTCTTT.

V usage is TRBV6-9 and J usage is TRBJ2-3; tentatively, D is TRBD1 or TRBD2 (5 bases each). From germline, CDR1 is MNHGY and CDR2 SVAAGI. The CDR3 totals 14 residues. Trimming cost V 7 bases and J 5 bases, with 16 bases left between them. For the CDR3, the DNA is TGTGCCAGCACCCTAGGTGGGGCGGGAGATACGCAGTATTTT. Its protein product is CASTLGGAGDTQYF.